Listed below are T cell receptor beta chains from one sample, sequenced in a study of T cell repertoires in ileal Crohn's disease. Method: immunoSEQ multiplex PCR; TCRdb's copy keeps in-frame clones and lacks some. The sample has some 17,000 clones, about 80% seen once; the top ten hold approximately 3.9%. Material: ileal tissue. The source of these receptors is an adult with Crohn's disease. CDR3s include the opening cysteine and the closing phenylalanine or tryptophan. The D gene is left open where the match is weak. Clone sizes are given selectively: once, few, many, or a class where the clone is expanded.

J gene | V gene | D gene | CDR3 length | clone size | CDR3 DNA | CDR3 protein
TRBJ1-4 | TRBV5-1 | TRBD1 | 15 | NA | TGCGCCAGCAGCTTAATGGGACAGTATAATGAAAAACTGTTTTTT | CASSLMGQYNEKLFF
TRBJ1-1 | TRBV28 | NA | 15 | NA | TGTGCCAGCACCACGGCGGGAGGGGGGTACACTGAAGCTTTCTTT | CASTTAGGGYTEAFF
TRBJ1-1 | TRBV28 | NA | 15 | NA | TGTGCCAGCAGTTTAGGTGGATCGTGGGCCACTGAAGCTTTCTTT | CASSLGGSWATEAFF
TRBJ1-1 | TRBV29-1 | NA | 11 | NA | TGCAGCGATGCGGGGAGCCCTGAAGCTTTCTTT | CSDAGSPEAFF
TRBJ2-3 | TRBV7-9 | TRBD1 | 13 | NA | TGTGCCAGTCGACAGGGTAGCACAGATACGCAGTATTTT | CASRQGSTDTQYF
TRBJ2-3 | TRBV6-1 | NA | 14 | NA | TGTGCCAGTGCGATGGGGGTGGGGACAGATACGCAGTATTTT | CASAMGVGTDTQYF
TRBJ2-2 | TRBV9 | NA | 16 | NA | TGTGCCAGCAGCGTAGAATCGGCGGCGGCATGGGGGGAGCTGTTTTTT | CASSVESAAAWGELFF
TRBJ2-5 | TRBV9 | TRBD2 | 14 | NA | TGTGCCCGCAGCGGGGGCGGGGGGCAGGAGACCCAGTACTTC | CARSGGGGQETQYF
TRBJ2-3 | TRBV7-6 | NA | 15 | NA | TGTGCCAGCAGCGCGCCCAACCGGGGGACAGATACGCAGTATTTT | CASSAPNRGTDTQYF
TRBJ1-2 | TRBV7-2 | NA | 14 | NA | TGTGCCAGCAGCTTAGATGATGGGACTGGGGGCTACACCTTC | CASSLDDGTGGYTF
TRBJ2-7 | TRBV5-4 | TRBD1 | 13 | NA | TGTGCCAGCAGCCAGGGGGAATCGAGGGAGCAGTACTTC | CASSQGESREQYF
TRBJ1-2 | TRBV9 | NA | 16 | NA | TGTGCCAGCAGCGTAAGGGGGGATCGCGCTAACTATGGCTACACCTTC | CASSVRGDRANYGYTF
TRBJ1-2 | TRBV7-9 | NA | 15 | NA | TGTGCCAGCAGCTTAGTGGGGGGAGTTTATCGTGGCTACACCTTC | CASSLVGGVYRGYTF
TRBJ1-2 | TRBV2 | TRBD1 | 15 | NA | TGTGCCAGCAGCACGGGACAGGAAGTCCATACTGGCTACACCTTC | CASSTGQEVHTGYTF
TRBJ2-1 | TRBV7-2 | NA | 15 | NA | TGTGCCAGCAGCTTAGCCTTTAGCGGTTACAATGAGCAGTTCTTC | CASSLAFSGYNEQFF
TRBJ2-3 | TRBV27 | TRBD1 | 16 | NA | TGTGCCAGCAGCTACCAGGGGGCGCAGAGGACAGATACGCAGTATTTT | CASSYQGAQRTDTQYF
TRBJ2-7 | TRBV5-1 | NA | 14 | once | TGCGCCAGCAGCCCGGAGGGGACGTTCTACGAGCAGTACTTC | CASSPEGTFYEQYF
TRBJ2-1 | TRBV7-3 | NA | 12 | NA | TGTGCCAGCTCAGAACAGGGAAATGAGCAGTTCTTC | CASSEQGNEQFF
TRBJ2-5 | TRBV28 | NA | 14 | NA | TGTGCCAGCAGTTTGTCAGGGGTGGTAGAGACCCAGTACTTC | CASSLSGVVETQYF
TRBJ2-1 | TRBV6-1 | NA | 15 | NA | TGTGCCAGCAGTGAGACAATCTTCTCCTACAATGAGCAGTTCTTC | CASSETIFSYNEQFF
TRBJ2-7 | TRBV11-2 | NA | 13 | NA | TGTGCCAGCAGCTTAGCGGGGGTGTACGAGCAGTACTTC | CASSLAGVYEQYF
TRBJ2-5 | TRBV6-1 | NA | 13 | medium-sized | TGTGCCAGCCTCGGGTTGCGTCGGGAGACCCAGTACTTC | CASLGLRRETQYF
TRBJ1-6 | TRBV2 | TRBD1 | 16 | NA | TGTGCCAGCAGTGGCCCCTCGACAGGGGTTGGATCACCCCTCCACTTT | CASSGPSTGVGSPLHF
TRBJ1-5 | TRBV20-1 | NA | 11 | medium-sized | TGCAGTGCTAGCGGGGAGCAGCCCCAGCATTTT | CSASGEQPQHF
TRBJ2-7 | TRBV4-3 | TRBD1 | 16 | few | TGCGCCAGCAGCCAAGCCGGGACAGGGAGCTCCTACGAGCAGTACTTC | CASSQAGTGSSYEQYF
TRBJ2-7 | TRBV7-2 | TRBD1 | 16 | NA | TGTGCCAGCAGCTTAGGTCACGGGACAGGCTCCTACGAGCAGTACTTC | CASSLGHGTGSYEQYF
TRBJ1-2 | TRBV25-1 | NA | 17 | few | TGTGCCAGCAGTGAGGGGAAGGGATCGGACGGCGACTATGGCTACACCTTC | CASSEGKGSDGDYGYTF
TRBJ1-3 | TRBV5-1 | NA | 14 | few | TGCGCCAGCAAGGAGGACAGAAGTGTAGACACCATATATTTT | CASKEDRSVDTIYF
TRBJ1-3 | TRBV5-1 | TRBD1 | 15 | NA | TGCGCCAGCAGCTGGACGACAGGGGCTGGAAACACCATATATTTT | CASSWTTGAGNTIYF
TRBJ2-7 | TRBV7-8 | NA | 15 | NA | TGTGCCAGCAGCTTAGGACGGGACTTGAACTACGAGCAGTACTTC | CASSLGRDLNYEQYF
TRBJ1-2 | TRBV6-1 | NA | 9 | NA | TGTGCCACCTTAGGAGGCTACACCTTC | CATLGGYTF
TRBJ1-3 | TRBV18 | NA | 16 | NA | TGTGCCAGCTCACCACCGAACGGACACTTTGGAAACACCATATATTTT | CASSPPNGHFGNTIYF
TRBJ2-7 | TRBV7-3 | NA | 13 | NA | TGTGCCAGCAGCTCGGGACCAAACTACGAGCAGTACTTC | CASSSGPNYEQYF
TRBJ2-5 | TRBV2 | TRBD1 | 13 | NA | TGTGCCAGCACTGAAGACAGGGGGGAGACCCAGTACTTC | CASTEDRGETQYF
TRBJ2-3 | TRBV2 | TRBD1 | 13 | once | TGTGCCAGCAGTGGGACAGGGGGCGGTACGCAGTATTTT | CASSGTGGGTQYF
TRBJ2-5 | TRBV7-2 | TRBD1 | 14 | NA | TGTGCCAGCAGCCCACAGGGGATTCAGGCGACCCAGTACTTC | CASSPQGIQATQYF
TRBJ2-3 | TRBV5-1 | NA | 14 | NA | TGCGCCAGCAGCTTGGCCAGGATCACAGATACGCAGTATTTT | CASSLARITDTQYF
TRBJ1-1 | TRBV19 | NA | 11 | NA | TGTGCCAGTAGTATCAGGGTTGAAGCTTTCTTT | CASSIRVEAFF
TRBJ2-5 | TRBV18 | NA | 15 | NA | TGTGCCAGCTCACCAAGATCAGTAGTCCCAGAGACCCAGTACTTC | CASSPRSVVPETQYF
TRBJ2-4 | TRBV27 | NA | 14 | NA | TGTGCCAGCAGTTCGGAATTAGCCAAAAACATTCAGTACTTC | CASSSELAKNIQYF
TRBJ1-3 | TRBV5-6 | TRBD1 | 16 | NA | TGTGCCAGCAGCTTGTCTCTAGCGACAGGGGAAAACACCATATATTTT | CASSLSLATGENTIYF
TRBJ2-1 | TRBV2 | TRBD2 | 16 | NA | TGTGCCAGCAGAGGACTAGCGGGGGGGTTCAGCAATGAGCAGTTCTTC | CASRGLAGGFSNEQFF